This TCR beta chain was recorded in a study of PD-L1 blockade in urothelial cancer. Study in general: Atezolizumab was started by patients in 2014 at 1,200 mg intravenously every 3 weeks. General observations from the study: Survival was better when pretreatment blood TCR clonality fell below the median.

The V and J ends lost 6 bases and 5 bases respectively, with 15 bases between them. The CDR3 runs 14 residues. CDR1 and CDR2 (germline): MDHEN, SYDVKM. Details on this clone: Its target is unknown.

Sequencing was performed with immunoSEQ multiplex PCR; in TCRdb, only in-frame clones are kept and a portion is missing. The repertoire holds fewer than 75,000 clones, with roughly 84% as singletons. The sample here was PBMCs, taken around atezolizumab (anti-PD-L1) treatment. The chain links TRBV28 to TRBJ2-3, with D perhaps matching TRBD1 (7 bases). The receptor comes from a man in his sixties or seventies with urothelial cancer. The CDR3 DNA reads as TGTGCCAGCAGGCGGGACAGTTGGGGAGATACGCAGTATTTT. Protein sequence: CASRRDSWGDTQYF.